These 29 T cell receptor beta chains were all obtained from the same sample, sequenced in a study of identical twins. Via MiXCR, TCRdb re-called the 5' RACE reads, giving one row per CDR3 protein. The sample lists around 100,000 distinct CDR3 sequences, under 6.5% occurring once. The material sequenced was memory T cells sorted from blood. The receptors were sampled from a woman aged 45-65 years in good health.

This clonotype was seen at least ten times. The CDR3 sequence: CSVEHRDEQYF. Written as DNA, the CDR3 is TGCAGCGTTGAGCACAGGGACGAGCAGTACTTC. The genes are TRBV29-1 and TRBJ2-7; tentative D call: TRBD1 (6 bases). Germline CDR1 SQVTM, CDR2 ANQGSEA. Trimming left V 3 bases short and J 5 bases short, with 8 bases between. There are 11 residues in the CDR3.

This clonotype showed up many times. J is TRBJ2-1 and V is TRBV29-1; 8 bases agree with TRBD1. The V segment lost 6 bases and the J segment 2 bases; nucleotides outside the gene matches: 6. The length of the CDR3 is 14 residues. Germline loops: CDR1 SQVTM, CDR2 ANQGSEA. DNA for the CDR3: TGCAGCGTGGATGTGACAGGGGCCTACAATGAGCAGTTCTTC. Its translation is CSVDVTGAYNEQFF.

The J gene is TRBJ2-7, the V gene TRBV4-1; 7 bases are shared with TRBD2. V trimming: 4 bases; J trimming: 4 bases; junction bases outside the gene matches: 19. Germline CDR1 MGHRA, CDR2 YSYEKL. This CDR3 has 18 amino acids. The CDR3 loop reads CASSLNWGEGVRSYEQYV. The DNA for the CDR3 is TGCGCCAGCAGCCTTAATTGGGGGGAGGGAGTTAGGTCGTACGAGCAGTACGTC.

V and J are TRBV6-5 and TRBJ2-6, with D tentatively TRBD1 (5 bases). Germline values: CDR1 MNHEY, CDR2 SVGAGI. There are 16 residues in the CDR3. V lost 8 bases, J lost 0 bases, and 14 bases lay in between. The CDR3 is CASSIYRNSGANVLTF. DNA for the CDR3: TGTGCCAGCTCGATCTACAGGAACTCTGGGGCCAACGTCCTGACTTTC.

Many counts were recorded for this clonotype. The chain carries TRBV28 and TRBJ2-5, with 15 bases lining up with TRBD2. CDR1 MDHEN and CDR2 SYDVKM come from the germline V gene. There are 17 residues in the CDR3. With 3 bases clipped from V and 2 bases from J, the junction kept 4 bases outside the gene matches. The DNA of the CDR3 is TGTGCCAGCAGTTTGGGAGGACTAGCGGGAGGGCAAGAGACCCAGTACTTC. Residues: CASSLGGLAGGQETQYF.

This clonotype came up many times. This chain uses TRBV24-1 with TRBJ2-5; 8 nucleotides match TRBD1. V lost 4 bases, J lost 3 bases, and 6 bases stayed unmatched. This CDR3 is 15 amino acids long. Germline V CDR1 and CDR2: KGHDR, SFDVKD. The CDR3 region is CATSEADREEETQYF. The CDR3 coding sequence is TGTGCCACCAGTGAAGCGGACAGGGAAGAAGAGACCCAGTACTTC.

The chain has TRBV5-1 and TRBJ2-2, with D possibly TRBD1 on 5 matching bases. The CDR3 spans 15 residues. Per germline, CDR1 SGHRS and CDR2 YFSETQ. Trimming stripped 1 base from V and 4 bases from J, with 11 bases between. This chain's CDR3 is CASSLKGPPTGELFF. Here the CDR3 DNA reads TGCGCCAGCAGCTTGAAGGGGCCCCCCACCGGGGAGCTGTTTTTT.

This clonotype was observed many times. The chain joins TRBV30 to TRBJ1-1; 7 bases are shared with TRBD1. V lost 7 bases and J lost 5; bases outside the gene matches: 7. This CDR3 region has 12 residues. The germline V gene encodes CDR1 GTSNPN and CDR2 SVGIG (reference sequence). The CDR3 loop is CAFRTGTTEAFF. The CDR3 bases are TGTGCCTTTCGGACAGGAACGACTGAAGCTTTCTTT.

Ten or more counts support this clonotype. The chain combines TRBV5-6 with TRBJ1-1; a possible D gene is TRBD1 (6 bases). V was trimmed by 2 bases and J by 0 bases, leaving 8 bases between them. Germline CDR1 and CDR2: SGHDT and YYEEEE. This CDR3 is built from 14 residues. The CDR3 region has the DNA TGTGCCAGCAGCTTAGGGGGGGTGAACACTGAAGCTTTCTTT. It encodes CASSLGGVNTEAFF. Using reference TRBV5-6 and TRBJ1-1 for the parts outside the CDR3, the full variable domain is DAGVTQSPTHLIKTRGQQVTLRCSPKSGHDTVSWYQQALGQGPQFIFQYYEEEERQRGNFPDRFSGHQFPNYSSELNVNALLLGDSALYLCASSLGGVNTEAFFGQGTRLTVV.

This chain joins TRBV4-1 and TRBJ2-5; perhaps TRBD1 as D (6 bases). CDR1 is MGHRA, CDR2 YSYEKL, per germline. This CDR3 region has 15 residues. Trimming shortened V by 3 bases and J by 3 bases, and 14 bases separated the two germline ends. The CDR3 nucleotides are TGCGCCAGCAGCCAGACCTGGACAGACAAAGAGACCCAGTACTTC. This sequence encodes CASSQTWTDKETQYF.

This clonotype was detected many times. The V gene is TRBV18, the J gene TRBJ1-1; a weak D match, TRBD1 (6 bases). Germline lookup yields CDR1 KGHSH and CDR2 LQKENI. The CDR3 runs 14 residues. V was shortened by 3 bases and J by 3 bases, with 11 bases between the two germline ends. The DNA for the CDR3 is TGTGCCAGCTCACCTACGGGGGCGGACACTGAAGCTTTCTTT. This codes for CASSPTGADTEAFF.

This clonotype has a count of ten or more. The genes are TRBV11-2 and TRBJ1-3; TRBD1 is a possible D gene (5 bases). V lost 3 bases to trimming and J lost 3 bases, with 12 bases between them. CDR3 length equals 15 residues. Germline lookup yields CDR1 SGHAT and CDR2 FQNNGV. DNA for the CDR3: TGTGCCAGCAGCTTGGAGGGGAGTTTTGGAAACACCATATATTTT. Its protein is CASSLEGSFGNTIYF.

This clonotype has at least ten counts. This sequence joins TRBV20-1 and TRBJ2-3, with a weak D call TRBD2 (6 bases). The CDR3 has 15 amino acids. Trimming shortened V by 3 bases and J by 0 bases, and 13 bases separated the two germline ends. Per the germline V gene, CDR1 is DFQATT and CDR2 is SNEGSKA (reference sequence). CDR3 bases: TGCAGTGCTAGTGGGCCGAGCGGGAGCACAGATACGCAGTATTTT. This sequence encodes CSASGPSGSTDTQYF.

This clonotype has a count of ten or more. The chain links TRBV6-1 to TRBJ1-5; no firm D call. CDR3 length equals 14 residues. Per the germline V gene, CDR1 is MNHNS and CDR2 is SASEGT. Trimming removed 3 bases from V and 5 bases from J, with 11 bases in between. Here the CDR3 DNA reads TGTGCCAGCAGTGAGAGTGGAGGGTATCAGCCCCAGCATTTT. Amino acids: CASSESGGYQPQHF.

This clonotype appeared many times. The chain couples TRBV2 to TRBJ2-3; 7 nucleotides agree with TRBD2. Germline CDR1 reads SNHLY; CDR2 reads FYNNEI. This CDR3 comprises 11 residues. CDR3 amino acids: CPGTGGDTQYF. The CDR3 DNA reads TGTCCAGGTACGGGAGGAGATACGCAGTATTTT.

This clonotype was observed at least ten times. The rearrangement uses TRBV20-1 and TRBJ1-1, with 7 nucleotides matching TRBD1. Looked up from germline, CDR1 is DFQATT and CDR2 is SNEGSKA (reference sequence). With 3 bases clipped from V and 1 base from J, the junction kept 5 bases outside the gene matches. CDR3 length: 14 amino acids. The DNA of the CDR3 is TGCAGTGCTAGCCGGGACAGTCGGAACACTGAAGCTTTCTTT. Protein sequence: CSASRDSRNTEAFF.

The CDR3 reads CASSQRGSSYGYTF. For the CDR3, the DNA is TGTGCCAGCAGCCAACGGGGTTCCTCCTATGGCTACACCTTC. The J gene is TRBJ1-2, the V gene TRBV12-3 or TRBV12-4; D unclear. V lost 6 bases and J 4 bases, leaving 15 bases between the germline ends. The CDR3 has 14 amino acids.

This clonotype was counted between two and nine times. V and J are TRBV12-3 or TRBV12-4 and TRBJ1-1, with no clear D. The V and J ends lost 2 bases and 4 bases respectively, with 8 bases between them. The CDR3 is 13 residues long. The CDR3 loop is CASSLYAFTEAFF. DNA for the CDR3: TGTGCCAGCAGTTTATACGCCTTCACTGAAGCTTTCTTT.

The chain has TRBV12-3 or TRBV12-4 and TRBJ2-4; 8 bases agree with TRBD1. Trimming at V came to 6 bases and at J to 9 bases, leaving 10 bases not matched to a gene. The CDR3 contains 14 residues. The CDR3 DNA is TGTGCCAGCAGCAACAGGGGGTGGGATCGCATTCAGTACTTC. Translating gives CASSNRGWDRIQYF.

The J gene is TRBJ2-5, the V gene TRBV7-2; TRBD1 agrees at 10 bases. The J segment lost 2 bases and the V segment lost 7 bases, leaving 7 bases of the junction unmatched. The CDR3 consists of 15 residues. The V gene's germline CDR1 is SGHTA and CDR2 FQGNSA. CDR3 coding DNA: TGTGCCAGCAACGACAGGGGGCGGACACAAGAGACCCAGTACTTC. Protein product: CASNDRGRTQETQYF.

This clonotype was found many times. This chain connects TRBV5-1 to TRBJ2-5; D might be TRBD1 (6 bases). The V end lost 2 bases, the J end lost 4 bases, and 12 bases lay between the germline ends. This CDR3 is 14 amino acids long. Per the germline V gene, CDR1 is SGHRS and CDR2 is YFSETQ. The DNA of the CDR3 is TGCGCCAGCAGCTTACAGGGTTTCCGAGAGACCCAGTACTTC. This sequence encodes CASSLQGFRETQYF.

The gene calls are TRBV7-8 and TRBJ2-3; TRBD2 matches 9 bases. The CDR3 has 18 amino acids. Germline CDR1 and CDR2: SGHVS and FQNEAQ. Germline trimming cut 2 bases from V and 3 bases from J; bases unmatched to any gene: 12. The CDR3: CASSLSRAGLARTDTQYF. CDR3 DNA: TGTGCCAGCAGCTTAAGCCGCGCTGGACTAGCGAGAACAGATACGCAGTATTTT.

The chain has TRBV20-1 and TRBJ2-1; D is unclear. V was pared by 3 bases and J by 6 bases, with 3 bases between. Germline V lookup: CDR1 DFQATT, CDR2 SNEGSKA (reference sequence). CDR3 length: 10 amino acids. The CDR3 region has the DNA TGCAGTGCTAGCAGCAATGAGCAGTTCTTC. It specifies CSASSNEQFF.

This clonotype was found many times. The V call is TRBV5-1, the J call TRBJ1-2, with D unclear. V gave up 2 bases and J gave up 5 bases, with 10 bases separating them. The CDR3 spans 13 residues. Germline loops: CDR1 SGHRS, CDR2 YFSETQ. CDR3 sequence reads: CASSLSAGYGYTF. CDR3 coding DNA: TGCGCCAGCAGCTTAAGCGCGGGGTATGGCTACACCTTC. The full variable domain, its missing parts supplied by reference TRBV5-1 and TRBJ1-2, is KAGVTQTPRYLIKTRGQQVTLSCSPISGHRSVSWYQQTPGQGLQFLFEYFSETQRNKGNFPGRFSGRQFSNSRSEMNVSTLELGDSALYLCASSLSAGYGYTFGSGTRLTVV.

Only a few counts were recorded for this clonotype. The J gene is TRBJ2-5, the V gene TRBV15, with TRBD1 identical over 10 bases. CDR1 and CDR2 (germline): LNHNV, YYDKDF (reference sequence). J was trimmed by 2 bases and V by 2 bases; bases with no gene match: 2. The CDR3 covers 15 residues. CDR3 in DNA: TGTGCCACCAGCAGACGGACAGGGGGGCAAGAGACCCAGTACTTC. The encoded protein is CATSRRTGGQETQYF.

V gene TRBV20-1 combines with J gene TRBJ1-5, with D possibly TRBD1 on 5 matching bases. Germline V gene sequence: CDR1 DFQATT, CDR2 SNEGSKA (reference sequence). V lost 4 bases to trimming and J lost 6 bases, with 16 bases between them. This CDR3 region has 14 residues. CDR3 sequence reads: CSATVVQGGQPQHF. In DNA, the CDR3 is TGCAGTGCTACCGTGGTGCAGGGAGGTCAGCCCCAGCATTTT.

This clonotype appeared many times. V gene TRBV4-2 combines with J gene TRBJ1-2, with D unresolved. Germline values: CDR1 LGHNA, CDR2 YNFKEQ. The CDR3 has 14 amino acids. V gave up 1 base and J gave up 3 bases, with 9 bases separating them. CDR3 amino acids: CASSQAAADYGYTF. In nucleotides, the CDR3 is TGTGCCAGCAGCCAAGCGGCAGCGGACTATGGCTACACCTTC.

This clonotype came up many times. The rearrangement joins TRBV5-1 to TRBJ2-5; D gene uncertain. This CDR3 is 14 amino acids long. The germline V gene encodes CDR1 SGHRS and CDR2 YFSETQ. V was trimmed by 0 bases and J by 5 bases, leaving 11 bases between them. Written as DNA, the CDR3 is TGCGCCAGCAGCTTGGGGCACTCTCGGGAGACCCAGTACTTC. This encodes CASSLGHSRETQYF.

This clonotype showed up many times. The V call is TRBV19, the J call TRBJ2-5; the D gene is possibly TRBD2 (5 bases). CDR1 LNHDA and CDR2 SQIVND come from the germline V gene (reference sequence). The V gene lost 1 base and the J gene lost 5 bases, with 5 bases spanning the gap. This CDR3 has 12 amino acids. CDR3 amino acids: CASSIGEETQYF. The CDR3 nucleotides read TGTGCCAGTAGTATAGGGGAGGAGACCCAGTACTTC.